Following are 30 T cell receptor beta chains from one sample sequenced in a study of cytomegalovirus exposure and HLA in healthy donors. Use of 60 Vbeta and 13 Jbeta primers characterized the PCR. TCRdb keeps only in-frame clones here, not all; method: immunoSEQ multiplex PCR. The table shows approximately 160,000 clones, with about 63% occurring only once. Sequenced: PBMCs. The receptors come from a woman aged 40 to 55 in good health and CMV-seropositive.

This CDR3 reads CSVVWGRSTDTQYF. Here the CDR3 DNA reads TGCAGCGTTGTCTGGGGGCGCAGCACAGATACGCAGTATTTT. The chain combines TRBV29-1 with TRBJ2-3; tentatively, D is TRBD1 (6 bases). Germline V lookup: CDR1 SQVTM, CDR2 ANQGSEA. CDR3 length: 14 amino acids. The ends were cut back, 4 bases at V and 0 bases at J, with 11 bases in the middle.

This clone was counted between two and nine times. The V and J genes are TRBV5-5 and TRBJ2-2; no firm D call. The CDR3 totals 12 residues. The germline V and J ends were trimmed by 4 bases and 4 bases, with 5 bases remaining between them. Germline CDR1 is SGHKS and CDR2 is YYEKEE (reference sequence). The CDR3 DNA sequence: TGTGCCAGCAGCACAGTCACCGGGGAGCTGTTTTTT. Translating gives CASSTVTGELFF. The full variable domain, rest sourced from reference TRBV5-5 and TRBJ2-2, is DAGVTQSPTHLIKTRGQQVTLRCSPISGHKSVSWYQQVLGQGPQFIFQYYEKEERGRGNFPDRFSARQFPNYSSELNVNALLLGDSALYLCASSTVTGELFFGEGSRLTVL.

The rearrangement joins TRBV5-4 to TRBJ1-6, with TRBD1 as a possible D gene (5 bases). Per the germline V gene, CDR1 is SGHNT and CDR2 is YYREEE (reference sequence). V was clipped by 0 bases and J by 7 bases, with 11 bases between them. The CDR3 loop spans 15 amino acids. CDR3 DNA sequence: TGTGCCAGCAGCTTGGCCGACAGACTGAATTCACCCCTCCACTTT. This translates into CASSLADRLNSPLHF.

This chain uses TRBV5-1 with TRBJ2-7, with TRBD1 as a possible D gene (6 bases). This CDR3 contains 12 residues. Germline V gene data show CDR1 as SGHRS and CDR2 as YFSETQ. Trimming took off 3 bases at V and 5 bases at J, with 9 bases between the two ends. CDR3 nucleotide sequence: TGCGCCAGCAGCTCGGGACAAAACGAGCAGTACTTC. The encoded protein is CASSSGQNEQYF. Complete variable domain (other parts from reference TRBV5-1 and TRBJ2-7): KAGVTQTPRYLIKTRGQQVTLSCSPISGHRSVSWYQQTPGQGLQFLFEYFSETQRNKGNFPGRFSGRQFSNSRSEMNVSTLELGDSALYLCASSSGQNEQYFGPGTRLTVT.

The genes are TRBV18 and TRBJ2-5, with a tentative D call TRBD2 (7 bases). Trimming left V 2 bases short and J 4 bases short, with 8 bases between. Germline V CDR1 and CDR2: KGHSH, LQKENI. The CDR3 consists of 13 residues. CDR3 in DNA: TGTGCCAGCTCACCAAGGGGGGGAGAGACCCAGTACTTC. It codes for CASSPRGGETQYF.

This chain joins TRBV19 and TRBJ1-6; TRBD1 matches at 7 bases. The CDR3 runs to 15 residues. Germline V gene data show CDR1 as LNHDA and CDR2 as SQIVND (reference sequence). Germline trimming cut 5 bases from V and 8 bases from J; bases unmatched to any gene: 9. The CDR3 region is CASSPYRGEDSPLHF. CDR3 in DNA: TGTGCCAGTAGTCCGTACAGGGGAGAGGATTCACCCCTCCACTTT.

V usage is TRBV6-4 and J usage is TRBJ2-3, with 7 bases lining up with TRBD2. The V gene's germline CDR1 is MRHNA and CDR2 SNTAGT. V lost 8 bases to trimming and J lost 8 bases; unmatched junction nucleotides: 19. The CDR3 loop spans 16 amino acids. The CDR3 region is CASSQQGVGGPGTQYF. CDR3 sequence (DNA): TGTGCCAGCTCCCAGCAAGGGGTGGGAGGGCCAGGTACGCAGTATTTT.

The rearrangement links TRBV19 to TRBJ2-3; D is possibly TRBD1 (6 bases). This CDR3 is 15 amino acids long. Germline V gives CDR1 LNHDA, CDR2 SQIVND (reference sequence). V lost 2 bases, J lost 2 bases, and 11 bases lay in between. In DNA, the CDR3 is TGTGCCAGTAGTATAACCTGGGACACCACAGATACGCAGTATTTT. Its translation is CASSITWDTTDTQYF.

This chain connects TRBV6-6 to TRBJ2-3; 9 nucleotides match TRBD1. The germline V gene encodes CDR1 MNHNY and CDR2 SVGAGI (reference sequence). The CDR3 extends over 16 amino acids. J lost 4 bases, V lost 5 bases, and 10 bases had no gene match. CDR3 amino acids: CASSPGTGFSADTQYF. Here the CDR3 DNA reads TGTGCCAGCAGTCCGGGGACAGGGTTTAGCGCAGATACGCAGTATTTT.

The chain combines TRBV9 with TRBJ1-1; D gene unclear. Trimming shortened V by 4 bases and J by 1 base, and 8 bases separated the two germline ends. Germline V lookup: CDR1 SGDLS, CDR2 YYNGEE. There are 13 residues in the CDR3. The CDR3: CASSPPRNTEAFF. The CDR3 DNA sequence: TGTGCCAGCAGCCCCCCCCGGAACACTGAAGCTTTCTTT. Drawing the rest from reference TRBV9 and TRBJ1-1, the complete variable domain is DSGVTQTPKHLITATGQRVTLRCSPRSGDLSVYWYQQSLDQGLQFLIQYYNGEERAKGNILERFSAQQFPDLHSELNLSSLELGDSALYFCASSPPRNTEAFFGQGTRLTVV.

The V gene is TRBV19, the J gene TRBJ1-5; TRBD1 is a possible D gene (6 bases). Per the germline V gene, CDR1 is LNHDA and CDR2 is SQIVND (reference sequence). The CDR3 consists of 15 residues. Trimming removed 10 bases at V and 4 bases at J, with 20 bases between. CDR3 region: CATTGRGAPNQPQHF. Here the CDR3 DNA reads TGTGCCACCACCGGGCGGGGGGCGCCGAATCAGCCCCAGCATTTT. The full variable domain, rest sourced from reference TRBV19 and TRBJ1-5, is DGGITQSPKYLFRKEGQNVTLSCEQNLNHDAMYWYRQDPGQGLRLIYYSQIVNDFQKGDIAEGYSVSREKKESFPLTVTSAQKNPTAFYLCATTGRGAPNQPQHFGDGTRLSIL.

V gene TRBV19 combines with J gene TRBJ1-5; D gene uncertain. With 1 base removed from V and 5 bases from J, the gap between germline ends came to 6 bases. The germline V gene has CDR1 LNHDA and CDR2 SQIVND (reference sequence). CDR3 length: 13 residues. The CDR3 loop is CASSIGRDQPQHF. CDR3 in DNA: TGTGCCAGTAGTATAGGCCGGGATCAGCCCCAGCATTTT.

V and J are TRBV6-1 and TRBJ2-7; D gene ambiguous. Germline CDR1 is MNHNS and CDR2 is SASEGT. Between the trimmed V and J ends, which lost 5 bases and 2 bases, there was a span of 7 bases. The CDR3 runs to 12 residues. The CDR3 nucleotides are TGTGCCAGCAGTTTCTTAGCCTACGAGCAGTACTTC. Amino acids: CASSFLAYEQYF.

The CDR3 DNA follows: TGCGCCAGCAGCACCCGGACAGGGAGCTATGGCTACACCTTC. Amino acids: CASSTRTGSYGYTF. The chain joins TRBV5-1 to TRBJ1-2, with 8 nucleotides matching TRBD1. Trimming cost V 4 bases and J 4 bases; bases outside gene matches: 6. The CDR3 contains 14 residues. Per the germline V gene, CDR1 is SGHRS and CDR2 is YFSETQ.

The chain combines TRBV28 with TRBJ2-1; 10 nucleotides agree with TRBD2. CDR1 MDHEN and CDR2 SYDVKM come from the germline V gene. The length of the CDR3 is 15 residues. The V segment lost 6 bases and the J segment 3 bases; nucleotides outside the gene matches: 5. In DNA, the CDR3 is TGTGCCAGCAGGGATAGCGGGAGGCTCTACAATGAGCAGTTCTTC. Its translation is CASRDSGRLYNEQFF. Full variable domain (remainder filled in from reference TRBV28 and TRBJ2-1): DVKVTQSSRYLVKRTGEKVFLECVQDMDHENMFWYRQDPGLGLRLIYFSYDVKMKEKGDIPEGYSVSREKKERFSLILESASTNQTSMYLCASRDSGRLYNEQFFGPGTRLTVL.

The rearrangement uses TRBV5-4 and TRBJ1-5, with 8 nucleotides matching TRBD1. V lost 2 bases, J lost 0 bases, and 4 bases stayed unmatched. The germline V gene encodes CDR1 SGHNT and CDR2 YYREEE (reference sequence). CDR3 length: 16 residues. CDR3 residues: CASSFRTGNSNQPQHF. CDR3 bases: TGTGCCAGCAGCTTTAGGACAGGGAATAGCAATCAGCCCCAGCATTTT.

This rearrangement joins TRBV6-5 to TRBJ1-5; possibly TRBD1 for D (5 bases). Between the trimmed V and J ends, which lost 4 bases and 2 bases, there was a span of 15 bases. Germline V lookup: CDR1 MNHEY, CDR2 SVGAGI. CDR3 length: 16 residues. This chain's CDR3 is CASSSLGRAGNQPQHF. In DNA, the CDR3 is TGTGCCAGCAGTTCTCTCGGCAGGGCGGGCAATCAGCCCCAGCATTTT.

This chain uses TRBV19 with TRBJ2-3; no clear D. CDR1 and CDR2 from the germline V gene are LNHDA and SQIVND (reference sequence). The CDR3 extends over 13 amino acids. Trimming removed 8 bases at V and 2 bases at J, with 11 bases between. The CDR3 DNA reads as TGTGCCAGTCGCCCAGAGGACACAGATACGCAGTATTTT. Protein sequence: CASRPEDTDTQYF.

This clone was counted between two and nine times. J is TRBJ1-2 and V is TRBV14; 8 bases are shared with TRBD1. The junction had 4 bases not matched to a gene; V was cut back by 3 bases and J by 4 bases. The CDR3 has 14 residues. In germline, CDR1 is SGHDN, CDR2 FVKESK. CDR3 nucleotide sequence: TGTGCCAGCAGCCAGGACAGGGTACCCTATGGCTACACCTTC. Translated: CASSQDRVPYGYTF.

This chain joins TRBV7-9 and TRBJ1-4; 10 bases line up with TRBD1. The CDR3 has 16 amino acids. The V segment lost 4 bases and the J segment 2 bases; nucleotides outside the gene matches: 4. The germline gives CDR1 SEHNR, CDR2 FQNEAQ (reference sequence). CDR3 DNA: TGTGCCAGCAGCTCCGGGACAGGGGAGACTAATGAAAAACTGTTTTTT. Its protein product is CASSSGTGETNEKLFF.

CDR3 loop: CASRGDRGVGSPLHF. DNA of the CDR3: TGTGCCAGCAGGGGAGACAGGGGAGTAGGATCACCCCTCCACTTT. The rearrangement joins TRBV25-1 to TRBJ1-6; 8 bases are shared with TRBD1. CDR1 and CDR2 (germline): MGHDK, SYGVNS. Trimming cost V 6 bases and J 10 bases; bases outside gene matches: 11. This CDR3 comprises 15 residues.

The genes are TRBV2 and TRBJ2-5; 10 bases align to TRBD2. The J call is uncertain, as TRBJ2-7 better fits the DNA end. The germline V gene encodes CDR1 SNHLY and CDR2 FYNNEI. The CDR3 has 16 amino acids. The chain's CDR3 is CASRALLAGHSYEQYF. The CDR3 DNA reads as TGTGCCAGCAGGGCCCTACTAGCGGGGCATTCCTACGAGCAGTACTTC.

J is TRBJ2-5 and V is TRBV6-6; 10 bases are a match to TRBD1. The tail of the sequence fits TRBJ2-7 better, so the J call may be wrong. Germline CDR1 is MNHNY and CDR2 is SVGAGI (reference sequence). This CDR3 contains 16 residues. CDR3 in amino acids: CASTPEGQGSSYEQYF. As DNA, the CDR3 is TGTGCCAGCACACCCGAGGGACAGGGGAGCTCCTACGAGCAGTACTTC.

This rearrangement joins TRBV5-6 to TRBJ2-5; perhaps TRBD2 as D (5 bases). CDR3 length: 15 residues. V was cut by 1 base and J by 2 bases, with 12 bases left in between. The germline V gene has CDR1 SGHDT and CDR2 YYEEEE. The chain's CDR3 is CASSLSLEGQETQYF. The CDR3 region has the DNA TGTGCCAGCAGCTTGTCCCTAGAGGGACAAGAGACCCAGTACTTC.

J is TRBJ1-5 and V is TRBV28; 9 bases are a match to TRBD1. V shed 3 bases, J shed 5 bases, and the junction held 5 bases outside the gene matches. The length of the CDR3 is 15 residues. Germline values: CDR1 MDHEN, CDR2 SYDVKM. The CDR3 region is CASSLGDRVDQPQHF. CDR3 nucleotides: TGTGCCAGCAGTTTGGGGGACAGGGTGGATCAGCCCCAGCATTTT.

This chain joins TRBV18 and TRBJ2-7; the D gene is possibly TRBD1 (6 bases). This CDR3 has 13 residues. The germline CDR1 and CDR2 sequences are KGHSH and LQKENI. Between the trimmed V and J ends, which lost 4 bases and 7 bases, there was a span of 14 bases. This CDR3 is CASSLNRESEQYF. CDR3 DNA: TGTGCCAGCTCACTCAACAGGGAGAGTGAGCAGTACTTC.

The chain is built from TRBV5-8 and TRBJ1-3; D remains ambiguous. From germline, CDR1 is SGHTS and CDR2 YDEGEE. The CDR3 covers 13 residues. The V end was cut by 10 bases, the J end by 0 bases, with 11 bases between. CDR3 nucleotide sequence: TGTGCCGCCTCGGGGTTCTCTGGAAACACCATATATTTT. This translates into CAASGFSGNTIYF.

This clone was counted between two and nine times. V usage is TRBV28 and J usage is TRBJ2-7; D perhaps matches TRBD2 (6 bases). This CDR3 is built from 14 residues. The V gene's germline CDR1 is MDHEN and CDR2 SYDVKM. Trimming removed 7 bases from V and 0 bases from J, with 13 bases in between. The CDR3 protein is CASIQHGSSYEQYF. CDR3 coding DNA: TGTGCCAGCATTCAACACGGGAGCTCCTACGAGCAGTACTTC.

A few counts support this clone. This chain connects TRBV6-6 to TRBJ1-1, with 8 bases that match TRBD1. Germline loops: CDR1 MNHNY, CDR2 SVGAGI (reference sequence). V lost 6 bases and J lost 4; bases outside the gene matches: 10. This CDR3 has 15 residues. The CDR3 sequence is CASRRDRGTGTEAFF. The CDR3 coding sequence is TGTGCCAGCAGACGCGACAGGGGAACGGGCACTGAAGCTTTCTTT.

The rearrangement uses TRBV7-6 and TRBJ2-3, with 13 bases identical to TRBD2. J lost 0 bases, V lost 4 bases, and 7 bases had no gene match. The CDR3 contains 18 residues. CDR1 is SGHVS and CDR2 is FNYEAQ in the germline V gene. CDR3 loop: CASSSRLAGGLSTDTQYF. The CDR3 nucleotides are TGTGCCAGCAGCTCCCGACTAGCGGGAGGCCTCAGCACAGATACGCAGTATTTT.